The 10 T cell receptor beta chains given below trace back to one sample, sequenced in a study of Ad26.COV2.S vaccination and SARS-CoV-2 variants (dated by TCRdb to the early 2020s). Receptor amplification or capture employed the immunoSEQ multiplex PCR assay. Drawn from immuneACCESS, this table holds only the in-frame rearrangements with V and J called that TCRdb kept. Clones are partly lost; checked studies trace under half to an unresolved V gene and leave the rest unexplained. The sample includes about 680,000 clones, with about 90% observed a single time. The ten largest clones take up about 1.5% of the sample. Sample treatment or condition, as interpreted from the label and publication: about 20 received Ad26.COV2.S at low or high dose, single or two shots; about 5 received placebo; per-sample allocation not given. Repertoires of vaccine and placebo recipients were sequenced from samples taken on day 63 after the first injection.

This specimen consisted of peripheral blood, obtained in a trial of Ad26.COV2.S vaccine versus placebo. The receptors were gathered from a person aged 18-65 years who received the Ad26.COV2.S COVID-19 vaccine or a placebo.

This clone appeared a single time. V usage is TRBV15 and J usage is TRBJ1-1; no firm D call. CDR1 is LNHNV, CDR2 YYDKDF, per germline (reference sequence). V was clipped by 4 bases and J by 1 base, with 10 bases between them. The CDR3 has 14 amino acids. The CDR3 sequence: CATSNRLGNTEAFF. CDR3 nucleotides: TGTGCCACCAGCAACCGACTCGGGAACACTGAAGCTTTCTTT.

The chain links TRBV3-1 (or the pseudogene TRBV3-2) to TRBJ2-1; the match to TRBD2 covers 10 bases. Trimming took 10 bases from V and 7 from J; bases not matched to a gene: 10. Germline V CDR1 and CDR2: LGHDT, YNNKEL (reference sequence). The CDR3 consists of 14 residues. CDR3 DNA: TGTGCCACCACAGCCCTAGCGGGAGCGAATGAGCAGTTCTTC. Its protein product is CATTALAGANEQFF.

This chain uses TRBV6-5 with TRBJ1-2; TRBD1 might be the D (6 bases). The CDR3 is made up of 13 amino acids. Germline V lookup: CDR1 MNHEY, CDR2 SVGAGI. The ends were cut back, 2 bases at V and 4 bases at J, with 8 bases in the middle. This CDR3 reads CASSYGGSYGYTF. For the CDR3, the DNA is TGTGCCAGCAGTTACGGGGGCAGCTATGGCTACACCTTC.

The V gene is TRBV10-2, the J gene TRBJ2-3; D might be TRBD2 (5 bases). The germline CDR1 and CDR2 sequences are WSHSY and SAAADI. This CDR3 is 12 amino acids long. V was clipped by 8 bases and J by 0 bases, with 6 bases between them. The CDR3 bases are TGCGCCAGCGGAGGCAGCACAGATACGCAGTATTTT. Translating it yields CASGGSTDTQYF.

CDR3 loop: CASSLVTGTDYEQYF. CDR3 DNA sequence: TGTGCCAGCAGCTTAGTAACGGGGACAGACTACGAGCAGTACTTC. J is TRBJ2-7 and V is TRBV7-9; 7 bases match TRBD1. The germline V gene encodes CDR1 SEHNR and CDR2 FQNEAQ (reference sequence). Trimming cost V 1 base and J 3 bases; bases outside gene matches: 6. The CDR3 is 15 amino acids.

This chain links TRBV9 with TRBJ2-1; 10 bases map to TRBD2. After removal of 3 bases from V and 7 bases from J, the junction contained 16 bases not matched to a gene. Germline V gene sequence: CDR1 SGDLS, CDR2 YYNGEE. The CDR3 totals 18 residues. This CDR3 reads CASSAPGLGSGGRNEQFF. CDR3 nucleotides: TGTGCCAGCAGCGCCCCCGGGTTGGGTAGCGGGGGGCGGAATGAGCAGTTCTTC.

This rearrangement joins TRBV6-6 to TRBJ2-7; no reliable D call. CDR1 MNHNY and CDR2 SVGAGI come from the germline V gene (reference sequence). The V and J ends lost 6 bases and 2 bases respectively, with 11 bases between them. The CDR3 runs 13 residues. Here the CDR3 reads CASSRDGPYEQYF. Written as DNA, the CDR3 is TGTGCCAGCAGCCGAGACGGACCCTACGAGCAGTACTTC.

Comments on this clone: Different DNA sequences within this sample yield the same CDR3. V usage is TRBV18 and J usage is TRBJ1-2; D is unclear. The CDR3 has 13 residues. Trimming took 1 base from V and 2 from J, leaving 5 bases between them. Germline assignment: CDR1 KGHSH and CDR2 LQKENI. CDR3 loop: CASSPLANYGYTF. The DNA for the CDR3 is TGTGCCAGCTCACCACTGGCCAACTATGGCTACACCTTC.

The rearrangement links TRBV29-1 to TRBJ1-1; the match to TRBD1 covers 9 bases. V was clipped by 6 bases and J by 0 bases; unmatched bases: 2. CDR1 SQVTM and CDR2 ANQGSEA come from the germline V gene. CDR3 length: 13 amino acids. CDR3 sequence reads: CSVGTGMNTEAFF. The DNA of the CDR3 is TGCAGCGTAGGGACAGGGATGAACACTGAAGCTTTCTTT.

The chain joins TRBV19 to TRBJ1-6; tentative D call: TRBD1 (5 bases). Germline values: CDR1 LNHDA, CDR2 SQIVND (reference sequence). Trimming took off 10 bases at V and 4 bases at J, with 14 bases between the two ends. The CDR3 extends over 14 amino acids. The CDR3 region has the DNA TGTGCCACCTGGGACCGAAAATATAATTCACCCCTCCACTTT. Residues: CATWDRKYNSPLHF.